This T cell receptor beta chain was recovered during a study of neoadjuvant anti-PD-1 for oral cavity cancer. Time point reported: after neoadjuvant nivolumab, at surgical resection. Libraries were prepared by immunoSEQ multiplex PCR; TCRdb keeps only in-frame clonotypes and omits some of them. The sample holds about 39,000 clones, 75% to 80% seen once. The sequence was obtained from a person aged 35-79 years with oral cavity squamous cell carcinoma. The source material was PBMCs, sampled after nivolumab (anti-PD-1) treatment.

The CDR3 is CASSPGTAKNIQYF. The CDR3 DNA reads TGTGCCAGCAGCCCCGGGACAGCTAAAAACATTCAGTACTTC. The V call is TRBV14, the J call TRBJ2-4; 7 bases map to TRBD1. Trimming removed 4 bases from V and 4 bases from J; junction bases left unmatched: 4. The CDR3 spans 14 residues. Germline V gene sequence: CDR1 SGHDN, CDR2 FVKESK.